This TCR beta chain stems from a study of shared clonotypes between healthy human individuals. Study in general: A couple of female and a few male donors aged 18 to 49 were enrolled.

Per germline, CDR1 SEHNR and CDR2 FQNEAQ (reference sequence). The CDR3 runs to 16 residues. Trimming removed 4 bases from V and 3 bases from J, with 16 bases in between. Assay used: immunoSEQ multiplex PCR; TCRdb lists only in-frame clones, some missing. The table lists about 2.4 million clones, 93% of them singletons, with 0.35% to 0.45% in the top ten. The source material was naive CD4+ T cells from PBMCs. Subset reported: CD45RA+ positively selected. The V call is TRBV7-9, the J call TRBJ2-1; D is unresolved. The clonotype was recovered from a man between 18 and 35 years old in good health. Some clones in this sample may be carry-over from other donors' samples. The CDR3 loop reads CASSSSIEPYYNEQFF. CDR3 in DNA: TGTGCCAGCAGCTCCTCCATCGAGCCATACTACAATGAGCAGTTCTTC.